This T cell receptor (beta chain) stems from a study of patients and donors after allogeneic stem cell transplantation. This CDR3 contains 20 residues. Trimming took off 0 bases at V and 5 bases at J, with 23 bases between the two ends. CDR1 is LGHNA and CDR2 is YSLEER in the germline V gene. This clonotype has just a few counts. TCRdb passed the RT-PCR reads through MiXCR, listing each CDR3 protein once. The sample contains about 40,000 distinct CDR3 sequences, roughly 30% of which appear only once. The sequence came from a human donor who was either an allogeneic HSCT recipient or a stem cell or donor lymphocyte infusion donor (not recorded which). It is not recorded whose cells these are; they may come from a transplant donor. This chain connects TRBV4-3 to TRBJ1-6, with TRBD1 as a possible D gene (6 bases). Material: blood, either unsorted or a sorted T cell fraction (not recorded which). CDR3 sequence reads: CASSQDWGGGPFSHNSPLHF. The CDR3 DNA is TGCGCCAGCAGCCAAGATTGGGGAGGGGGGCCGTTTAGCCATAATTCACCCCTCCACTTT.